The rows below give T cell receptor beta chains drawn from one sample of a study of blood T cell repertoires in COVID-19. Produced via immunoSEQ multiplex PCR; TCRdb's table is partial and in-frame only. The repertoire holds fewer than 45,000 clones, with 90% as singletons. Sequenced material: peripheral blood. These receptors were obtained from a man in his 60s with active or convalescent COVID-19. Both conserved end residues are part of each CDR3. The D gene is left open where the match is weak. Where a row states a size, it is once, few, many or the class of an expanded clone; other rows omit it.

clone size	D gene	V gene	J gene	CDR3 protein	CDR3 DNA
few	.	TRBV27	TRBJ2-2	CASSPSPLNTGELFF	TGTGCCAGCAGTCCCTCCCCCTTGAACACCGGGGAGCTGTTTTTT
.	.	TRBV3-1/TRBV3-2	TRBJ1-6	CASSPGSSYNSPLHF	TGTGCCAGCAGCCCGGGGAGCTCCTATAATTCACCCCTCCACTTT
.	.	TRBV10-3	TRBJ2-5	CAISAGDGETQYF	TGTGCCATCAGTGCCGGTGATGGAGAGACCCAGTACTTC
.	TRBD1	TRBV19	TRBJ1-5	CASSTYRGDGNQPQHF	TGTGCCAGTAGTACCTACAGGGGTGACGGGAATCAGCCCCAGCATTTT
.	.	TRBV10-3	TRBJ1-2	CAISDRTEGYGYTF	TGTGCCATCAGTGACCGCACGGAGGGCTATGGCTACACCTTC
.	TRBD1	TRBV30	TRBJ2-3	CAWSAGQGNTDTQYF	TGTGCCTGGAGTGCAGGACAGGGTAATACAGATACGCAGTATTTT
.	.	TRBV19	TRBJ1-5	CASRNRGNQPQHF	TGTGCCAGTAGGAACAGAGGCAATCAGCCCCAGCATTTT
.	.	TRBV6-5	TRBJ2-1	CASSLMSGPYNEQFF	TGTGCCAGCAGCTTGATGAGCGGGCCCTACAATGAGCAGTTCTTC
.	.	TRBV7-2	TRBJ2-7	CASSLDRYSYEQYF	TGTGCCAGCAGCTTAGATAGATACTCCTACGAGCAGTACTTC
.	.	TRBV6-6	TRBJ1-2	CASSTTGGYTF	TGTGCCAGCAGCACGACAGGCGGCTACACCTTC
.	TRBD2	TRBV11-3	TRBJ2-5	CASSDPGGGETQYF	TGTGCCAGCAGCGACCCGGGGGGAGGAGAGACCCAGTACTTC
.	.	TRBV12-3/TRBV12-4	TRBJ2-1	CASSSNYNEQFF	TGTGCCAGCAGTTCCAACTACAATGAGCAGTTCTTC
.	TRBD1	TRBV11-2	TRBJ2-5	CASSQGTALGETQYF	TGTGCCAGCAGCCAGGGGACAGCCCTAGGGGAGACCCAGTACTTC
.	TRBD1	TRBV19	TRBJ2-7	CASNTGGHDVKQYF	TGTGCCAGTAATACAGGGGGTCATGACGTTAAGCAGTACTTC
.	.	TRBV11-2	TRBJ2-3	CASSLPPAGIRTDTQYF	TGTGCCAGCAGCTTACCCCCGGCAGGGATACGGACAGATACGCAGTATTTT
.	.	TRBV2	TRBJ2-7	CASSGHAEQYF	TGTGCCAGCAGCGGACACGCCGAGCAGTACTTC
.	TRBD1	TRBV5-6	TRBJ2-5	CASSLVTGPLQETQYF	TGTGCCAGCAGCTTGGTGACAGGGCCCCTCCAAGAGACCCAGTACTTC
.	.	TRBV5-4	TRBJ2-1	CASSSGFRGLNEQFF	TGTGCCAGCAGCTCCGGATTCCGGGGACTTAATGAGCAGTTCTTC
.	.	TRBV15	TRBJ2-3	CATSRDFRSTDTQYF	TGTGCCACCAGCAGAGATTTCCGGAGCACAGATACGCAGTATTTT
.	.	TRBV5-1	TRBJ2-2	CASNLGRNTGELFF	TGCGCCAGCAACCTTGGGCGAAACACCGGGGAGCTGTTTTTT
.	.	TRBV11-3	TRBJ1-2	CASSKTENYGYTF	TGTGCCAGCAGTAAGACAGAAAACTATGGCTACACCTTC
.	TRBD2	TRBV19	TRBJ2-2	CASSISGTSGGGELFF	TGTGCCAGTAGTATATCCGGGACTAGCGGGGGCGGGGAGCTGTTTTTT
.	TRBD2	TRBV27	TRBJ2-7	CASRPPGLAYHSYEQYF	TGTGCCAGCAGACCTCCGGGACTAGCGTACCACTCCTACGAGCAGTACTTC
few	.	TRBV7-9	TRBJ2-3	CASSSTGSTDTQYF	TGTGCCAGCAGCTCTACAGGGTCGACAGATACGCAGTATTTT
.	.	TRBV9	TRBJ1-2	CASSEQGHGYTF	TGTGCCAGCAGCGAACAGGGTCATGGCTACACCTTC
.	TRBD1	TRBV7-2	TRBJ2-2	CASNFQGVAGELFF	TGTGCCAGCAACTTCCAGGGGGTAGCCGGGGAGCTGTTTTTT
few	TRBD1	TRBV6-5	TRBJ2-2	CASSPGQGNTGELFF	TGTGCCAGCAGCCCGGGACAGGGGAACACCGGGGAGCTGTTTTTT
.	.	TRBV4-1	TRBJ2-7	CASSQAIGGIDDEQYF	TGCGCCAGCAGCCAAGCTATCGGCGGGATAGACGACGAGCAGTACTTC
once	.	TRBV2	TRBJ2-7	CASRPAEGGASSYEQYF	TGTGCCAGCAGACCGGCAGAAGGGGGGGCAAGTTCCTACGAGCAGTACTTC
.	TRBD2	TRBV7-9	TRBJ2-3	CASSLGLAGGADTQYF	TGTGCCAGCAGTTTAGGACTAGCGGGAGGGGCAGATACGCAGTATTTT
.	.	TRBV28	TRBJ2-7	CASSFNRWGRASYEQYF	TGTGCCAGCAGTTTCAATCGTTGGGGGCGGGCCTCCTACGAGCAGTACTTC
.	TRBD1	TRBV19	TRBJ2-7	CASSISPGTGFFEQYF	TGTGCCAGTAGTATCTCCCCCGGGACAGGGTTTTTCGAGCAGTACTTC
.	.	TRBV27	TRBJ2-3	CASSPRETGPPYTQYF	TGTGCCAGCAGCCCCCGGGAGACAGGGCCCCCGTATACGCAGTATTTT
.	.	TRBV27	TRBJ1-6	CASSLSRGNYNSPLHF	TGTGCCAGCAGTTTATCGCGGGGTAACTATAATTCACCCCTCCACTTT
.	TRBD1	TRBV7-9	TRBJ2-7	CASSFFNRGGDEQYF	TGTGCCAGCAGCTTCTTTAATCGAGGGGGCGACGAGCAGTACTTC
few	TRBD2	TRBV27	TRBJ2-7	CASSLSREGLAGSRASYEQYF	TGTGCCAGCAGTTTATCGCGGGAGGGACTAGCGGGCTCCCGGGCGTCCTACGAGCAGTACTTC
.	TRBD1	TRBV19	TRBJ2-3	CASSATGVTDTQYF	TGTGCCAGTAGTGCGACAGGGGTCACAGATACGCAGTATTTT
.	.	TRBV7-3	TRBJ2-1	CASSHTRVGYNEQFF	TGTGCCAGCAGCCATACTAGGGTTGGCTACAATGAGCAGTTCTTC
.	.	TRBV7-9	TRBJ1-5	CASSFYTAFGGNQPQHF	TGTGCCAGCAGCTTCTATACAGCCTTCGGCGGCAATCAGCCCCAGCATTTT
.	.	TRBV7-8	TRBJ1-5	CASSFSGLNQPQHF	TGTGCCAGCAGCTTTTCAGGGCTCAATCAGCCCCAGCATTTT
.	TRBD2	TRBV7-3	TRBJ2-1	CASSSTGTSGYNEQFF	TGTGCCAGCAGCTCAACCGGGACTAGCGGGTACAATGAGCAGTTCTTC
.	TRBD1	TRBV28	TRBJ1-1	CASRDRGRTEAFF	TGTGCCAGCAGGGACAGGGGCCGCACTGAAGCTTTCTTT
.	.	TRBV19	TRBJ1-1	CASSIRWAAGNTEAFF	TGTGCCAGTAGTATAAGGTGGGCAGCGGGGAACACTGAAGCTTTCTTT
.	TRBD1	TRBV5-6	TRBJ2-7	CASSLVLGTGALGHEQYF	TGTGCCAGCAGCTTGGTCCTCGGGACAGGGGCCCTGGGGCACGAGCAGTACTTC
.	TRBD2	TRBV6-2/TRBV6-3	TRBJ2-7	CASSDTSGGEQYF	TGTGCCAGCAGCGATACTAGCGGGGGCGAGCAGTACTTC
.	TRBD2	TRBV2	TRBJ2-3	CASIGSGSRAGAQYF	TGTGCCAGCATCGGAAGCGGGAGTAGGGCCGGGGCGCAGTATTTT
.	TRBD2	TRBV2	TRBJ2-1	CASTNRGLQFF	TGTGCCAGCACCAATAGGGGACTACAGTTCTTC
.	TRBD1	TRBV5-1	TRBJ2-3	CASSLGMTGGADTQYF	TGCGCCAGCAGCTTGGGGATGACAGGGGGGGCAGATACGCAGTATTTT
.	TRBD2	TRBV4-3	TRBJ2-7	CASSQDRGGRRTYEQYF	TGCGCCAGCAGCCAAGATCGCGGGGGACGACGGACCTACGAGCAGTACTTC